The TCR beta chain described here comes from a study of T cell repertoires in aging, cancer and after chemotherapy. Details on this clonotype: Its antigen is currently unknown.

The junction had 9 bases not matched to a gene; V was cut back by 4 bases and J by 2 bases. CDR1 is LNHDA, CDR2 SQIVND, per germline (reference sequence). This CDR3 spans 16 amino acids. Peripheral blood genomic DNA, not sorted cells or RNA, was the template. TRB rearrangements spanning V, D and J were amplified using mixed TRB-A/B primers. TCRdb itself ran the multiplex PCR reads through MiXCR, one entry per CDR3 protein. Of under 6,500 distinct CDR3 sequences listed, roughly 35% were seen once; the top ten hold around 15%. The study, taken as a whole, reports: Across the chemotherapy interval, each cancer cohort showed higher median generation probability, suggesting thymic rebound.

The sequenced material came from blood. This TCR came from a human donor with a blood cancer. V and J are TRBV19 and TRBJ2-7, with TRBD2 matching over 9 bases. CDR3 region: CASSTKSASGAYEQYF. The DNA of the CDR3 is TGTGCCAGTAGTACAAAATCCGCTAGCGGGGCCTACGAGCAGTACTTC.